A few counts support the clone carrying this T cell receptor beta chain. Its target is unknown. Between the trimmed V and J ends, which lost 0 bases and 8 bases, there was a span of 18 bases. Germline CDR1 MRHNA, CDR2 SNTAGT. This CDR3 contains 16 residues. PCR involved 60 Vbeta and 13 Jbeta primers. This table comes from immunoSEQ multiplex PCR, and its TCRdb copy is limited to in-frame clones, with some not included. The profile shows approximately 160,000 clones, approximately 86% of them singletons. The entry originates in a study of cytomegalovirus exposure and HLA in healthy donors. Study results and limitations: With DRB1 most and HLA-C fewest, TCR association rates differed between HLA loci in a later analysis. Per published accounts, TCR beta sequences correctly predicted the HLA-A and HLA-B alleles of most subjects.

The chain uses TRBV6-4 and TRBJ2-3; perhaps TRBD2 as D (5 bases). The specimen sequenced was PBMCs. The clonotype comes from a male donor in good health and CMV-seronegative. CDR3 bases: TGTGCCAGCAGTGACTCGATAGCCGCATTTGAGGGTACGCAGTATTTT. The encoded protein is CASSDSIAAFEGTQYF.